This TCR beta chain is from a study of cytomegalovirus exposure and HLA in healthy donors. The study, taken as a whole, reports: Specific recognition of CMV antigens was confirmed in vitro for a few chains (all CMV-associated). According to a later analysis, TCR clusters from the first cohort tended to co-occur in the 120 or so validation repertoires.

Sequenced by immunoSEQ multiplex PCR; TCRdb stores in-frame clones only, minus some. The top ten hold approximately 1.9% of the sample, which has roughly 120,000 clones, roughly nine tenths seen once. This clone was seen only a few times. Its matching antigen is unknown. Losses at the gene ends were 5 bases for V and 3 bases for J; bases not matched to a gene: 3. This CDR3 region has 14 residues. CDR1 is SEHNR and CDR2 is FQNEAQ in the germline V gene (reference sequence). This rearrangement joins TRBV7-9 to TRBJ2-2; TRBD1 matches 7 bases. Source material: PBMCs. The TCR comes from a woman younger than 30 in good health and CMV-seronegative. CDR3 sequence (DNA): TGTGCCAGCAGCCGAACAGGGGACACCGGGGAGCTGTTTTTT. It specifies CASSRTGDTGELFF.